This T cell receptor beta chain was captured in a study of blood T cells in healthy people across ages. The study, taken as a whole, reports: Bulk PBMC profiling left naive and antigen-experienced comparisons inconclusive.

For every donor, a draw yielded 7.5 to 10 milliliters of peripheral blood. V lost 2 bases to trimming and J lost 5 bases; unmatched junction nucleotides: 11. The CDR3 is made up of 16 amino acids. Germline CDR1 and CDR2: LGHNA and YNFKEQ. Then a second PCR, running roughly 7 to 11 cycles, was carried out with a sample-barcoded 5' primer and a J-beta primer mix. The yield of each sample was at least 3 million CDR3-containing paired-end reads. TCRdb ran MiXCR on the 5' RACE reads and lists one entry per CDR3 protein. The table includes 650,000 to 800,000 distinct CDR3 sequences, around 45% detected once. Worth noting for this clonotype: Its target is not known.

Sequenced material: blood. The chain uses TRBV4-2 and TRBJ2-7; the match to TRBD2 covers 8 bases. The sequence derives from a man between 60 and 75 years old in good health. CDR3 loop: CASSQRGLEDHDEQYF. CDR3 sequence (DNA): TGTGCCAGCAGCCAAAGGGGACTAGAGGACCACGACGAGCAGTACTTC.